This T cell receptor (beta chain) derives from a study of T-cell memory formation after mild COVID-19. TCRdb independently ran MiXCR on the 5' RACE reads; one entry per CDR3 protein. The sample carries roughly 130,000 distinct CDR3 sequences, 17% recorded once. With V trimmed by 5 bases and J by 0 bases, 6 bases remained unmatched. The CDR3 has 15 amino acids. Comment on this clonotype: Antigen specificity is unknown.

Study results and limitations: Researchers could not confirm that second-wave clones peaking on day 37 targeted SARS-CoV-2. Clones that contracted from day 15 to 85 had balanced CD4/CD8; later expanders were CD4+ biased.

This clonotype originated in a man aged 18 to 29 who had mild COVID-19 (a few samples of this study predate the infection). Cell type and time point are not known. The specimen sequenced was PBMCs or a T cell subset sorted from them (not recorded which). This rearrangement joins TRBV12-3 or TRBV12-4 to TRBJ2-7; 8 nucleotides line up with TRBD1. CDR3 DNA: TGTGCCAGCAGTCCCCCGACAGGGGTCTCCTACGAGCAGTACTTC. It specifies CASSPPTGVSYEQYF.